These T cell receptor beta chains were read from a single sample in a study of T cell repertoires in cytomegalovirus infection. TCRdb reprocessed the reads via MiXCR and lists one record per CDR3 protein. The sample carries 350,000 to 500,000 distinct CDR3 sequences, roughly 31% recorded once. The sample was PBMCs. The receptor source for this set is a human donor in good health (CMV status not recorded). Some clones in this sample may be carry-over from other donors' samples. Both conserved end residues are part of each CDR3. Each record gives: V gene, D gene, J gene, clone size, CDR3 protein, CDR3 DNA. The D gene is left open where the match is weak. Expanded clones are given a class, and other clones once, few, many or no size at all.

TRBV20-1,TRBD1,TRBJ1-1,few,CSAAGQALTEAFF,TGCAGTGCCGCGGGACAGGCCCTCACTGAAGCTTTCTTT
TRBV11-3,-,TRBJ2-3,few,CASSLSSTGASTQYF,TGTGCCAGCAGCTTATCCTCAACGGGGGCGAGTACGCAGTATTTT
TRBV5-1,-,TRBJ2-3,-,CASSLYHTQYF,TGCGCCAGCAGCTTGTACCATACGCAGTATTTT
TRBV3-1,-,TRBJ1-1,few,CASSQVRETEAFF,TGTGCCAGCAGCCAAGTACGGGAAACTGAAGCTTTCTTT
TRBV20-1,-,TRBJ2-5,few,CSARAGRGGETQYF,TGCAGTGCTAGAGCCGGAAGGGGGGGTGAGACCCAGTACTTC
TRBV12-3/TRBV12-4,-,TRBJ1-2,-,CASRVPGGYGYTF,TGTGCCAGCAGAGTCCCCGGGGGTTACGGCTACACCTTC
TRBV6-1,-,TRBJ1-2,few,CASSQAGPAGTKGSYGYTF,TGTGCCAGCAGTCAAGCTGGGCCGGCCGGGACAAAGGGATCCTATGGCTACACCTTC
TRBV9,TRBD2,TRBJ2-3,-,CASSSAGLGSTQYF,TGTGCCAGCAGCTCAGCGGGGCTGGGGTCTACGCAGTATTTT
TRBV5-5,-,TRBJ1-1,-,CASSLLPIGTEAFF,TGTGCCAGCAGCTTGCTCCCTATTGGGACTGAAGCTTTCTTT
TRBV10-3,-,TRBJ1-1,few,CAISETHSNTEAFF,TGTGCCATCAGTGAGACACACTCGAACACTGAAGCTTTCTTT
TRBV4-3,-,TRBJ2-2,few,CASSQAPVLKNTGELFF,TGCGCCAGCAGCCAAGCCCCCGTCCTTAAGAACACCGGGGAGCTGTTTTTT
TRBV11-2,TRBD1,TRBJ1-2,-,CPSSLLGQASGYTF,TGTCCCAGCAGCTTACTGGGACAGGCCTCCGGCTACACCTTC
TRBV27,-,TRBJ2-2,-,CASSPSTVNTGELFF,TGTGCCAGCAGTCCAAGTACAGTGAACACCGGGGAGCTGTTTTTT
TRBV7-9,-,TRBJ2-5,-,CASSPLSGEDTQYF,TGTGCCAGCAGCCCCCTCTCCGGGGAAGATACCCAGTACTTC
TRBV4-3,-,TRBJ1-1,-,CASSQDVGARSTEAFF,TGCGCCAGCAGCCAAGATGTAGGGGCCCGAAGTACTGAAGCTTTCTTT
TRBV11-2,-,TRBJ2-1,-,CASSREPGHRNRNEQFF,TGTGCCAGCAGCCGGGAGCCGGGACACCGGAATAGAAATGAGCAGTTCTTC
TRBV14,-,TRBJ2-7,few,CASSQAPSGEQYF,TGTGCCAGCAGCCAAGCCCCCTCCGGCGAGCAGTACTTC
TRBV28,-,TRBJ2-3,-,CTSSLSRTEADTQYF,TGTACCAGCAGTTTATCCCGGACAGAAGCAGATACGCAGTATTTT
TRBV7-2,TRBD1,TRBJ1-3,many,CASSLAGRGLLGNTIYF,TGTGCCAGCAGCTTAGCCGGCAGGGGGCTTCTTGGAAACACCATATATTTT
TRBV6-5,TRBD2,TRBJ2-3,many,CASSYLLAGGTDTQYF,TGTGCCAGCAGTTACCTACTAGCGGGGGGGACAGATACGCAGTATTTT
TRBV5-4,-,TRBJ2-7,-,CASSLFGATEPYEQYF,TGTGCCAGCAGCTTGTTCGGAGCGACGGAACCCTACGAGCAGTACTTC
TRBV11-2,TRBD1,TRBJ2-7,few,CASSFRDSLSYEQYF,TGTGCCAGCAGCTTCCGGGACAGTCTATCCTACGAGCAGTACTTC
TRBV14,-,TRBJ2-2,-,CASSQVSSRELFF,TGTGCCAGCAGCCAAGTTTCTAGCCGGGAGCTGTTTTTT
TRBV13,-,TRBJ2-1,few,CASSLGAAGQTYNEQFF,TGTGCCAGCAGCTTAGGTGCGGCGGGGCAAACTTACAATGAGCAGTTCTTC
TRBV14,-,TRBJ1-6,few,CASSQVVGPYNSPLHF,TGTGCCAGCAGCCAAGTTGTCGGGCCCTATAATTCACCCCTCCACTTT
TRBV7-2,-,TRBJ2-7,many,CASSLEGPKQYF,TGTGCCAGCAGCTTAGAGGGACCCAAGCAGTACTTC
TRBV20-1,-,TRBJ1-5,-,CSAGGRGGQPQHF,TGCAGTGCTGGGGGGAGGGGGGGTCAGCCCCAGCATTTT
TRBV19,TRBD2,TRBJ2-3,-,CASTQSSYPSGGRRDTQYF,TGTGCCAGTACCCAATCCTCCTATCCAAGCGGGGGGCGACGGGATACGCAGTATTTT
TRBV28,-,TRBJ1-5,-,CASGTNNQPQHF,TGTGCCAGCGGGACAAACAATCAGCCCCAGCATTTT
TRBV19,TRBD1,TRBJ2-1,few,CASSIEQGGNEQFF,TGTGCCAGTAGTATTGAACAGGGGGGCAATGAGCAGTTCTTC
TRBV5-8,-,TRBJ2-7,-,CASSLSVGGFSYEQYF,TGTGCCAGCTCCCTTTCCGTTGGGGGGTTCTCCTACGAGCAGTACTTC
TRBV28,-,TRBJ2-2,once,CASSLSAGRTGELFF,TGTGCCAGCAGTTTATCGGCAGGGCGGACCGGGGAGCTGTTTTTT
TRBV7-2,TRBD1,TRBJ1-2,-,CASSLVVVQGGYTF,TGTGCCAGCAGCTTAGTAGTCGTACAGGGGGGCTACACCTTC
TRBV28,-,TRBJ2-2,-,CASSLTARVVTGELFF,TGTGCCAGCAGTTTAACCGCCAGGGTGGTGACCGGGGAGCTGTTTTTT
TRBV19,TRBD1,TRBJ1-1,few,CASSKGGNPNTEAFF,TGTGCCAGTAGTAAAGGGGGCAATCCGAACACTGAAGCTTTCTTT
TRBV10-2,TRBD1,TRBJ2-5,-,CASGSGQGRINQETQYF,TGCGCCAGCGGATCGGGACAGGGAAGAATTAACCAAGAGACCCAGTACTTC
TRBV2,-,TRBJ2-7,few,CASSRQGGIYEQYF,TGTGCCAGCAGTAGACAGGGAGGCATTTACGAGCAGTACTTC
TRBV7-9,-,TRBJ1-4,-,CASSPPHNEKLFF,TGTGCCAGCAGCCCCCCCCACAATGAAAAACTGTTTTTT
TRBV27,TRBD1,TRBJ2-1,-,CASSLVDRVMAEQFF,TGTGCCAGCAGTTTAGTAGACAGGGTGATGGCTGAGCAGTTCTTC
TRBV3-1,-,TRBJ1-2,-,CASSPDPWTDYGYTF,TGTGCCAGCAGCCCGGATCCTTGGACGGACTATGGCTACACCTTC
TRBV29-1,-,TRBJ2-1,-,CSVLRAPGRYEQFF,TGCAGCGTTCTCCGGGCCCCGGGCCGCTATGAGCAGTTCTTC
TRBV12-3/TRBV12-4,-,TRBJ2-7,few,CASRLGSYEQYF,TGTGCCAGCAGACTAGGGTCCTACGAGCAGTACTTC
TRBV5-1,TRBD1,TRBJ1-5,-,CASSVGQEGQPQHF,TGCGCCAGCAGCGTGGGACAGGAGGGACAGCCCCAGCATTTT
TRBV19,TRBD1,TRBJ1-5,few,CASSDTDRGMGQPQHF,TGTGCCAGTAGTGACACGGACAGGGGAATGGGGCAGCCCCAGCATTTT
TRBV6-6,TRBD1,TRBJ2-1,few,CASRRIGTGVGNEQFF,TGTGCCAGCAGGAGAATCGGGACAGGCGTCGGCAATGAGCAGTTCTTC
TRBV4-1,-,TRBJ2-5,many,CASSQSKVETQYF,TGCGCCAGCAGCCAATCCAAGGTGGAGACCCAGTACTTC
TRBV7-2,-,TRBJ2-7,many,CASSPVAVRTASSYEQYF,TGTGCCAGCAGCCCCGTAGCGGTCCGGACCGCTAGCTCCTACGAGCAGTACTTC
TRBV19,TRBD1,TRBJ1-5,-,CASSGGTVGNQPQHF,TGTGCCAGTAGTGGCGGGACAGTCGGTAATCAGCCCCAGCATTTT
TRBV30,-,TRBJ1-6,-,CAWSVRLSANNSPLHF,TGTGCCTGGAGTGTAAGGTTGAGTGCGAATAATTCACCCCTCCACTTT
TRBV6-6,-,TRBJ1-5,few,CASSYGHQPQHF,TGTGCCAGCAGTTACGGCCATCAGCCCCAGCATTTT
TRBV20-1,-,TRBJ1-5,-,CSARGGGATQPQHF,TGCAGTGCTAGAGGAGGCGGCGCGACTCAGCCCCAGCATTTT
TRBV7-6,TRBD1,TRBJ1-1,many,CASSLWVGTGAGTEAFF,TGTGCCAGCAGCTTATGGGTGGGGACAGGGGCGGGCACTGAAGCTTTCTTT
TRBV23-1,TRBD1,TRBJ1-4,-,CASSHQTGPGETNEKLFF,TGCGCCAGCAGTCACCAGACAGGGCCGGGAGAAACTAATGAAAAACTGTTTTTT
TRBV19,TRBD1,TRBJ2-5,-,CASTIRQGKETQYF,TGTGCCAGTACAATAAGACAGGGGAAGGAGACCCAGTACTTC
TRBV4-2,-,TRBJ1-5,few,CASSQELGDQPQHF,TGTGCCAGCAGCCAAGAATTAGGCGATCAGCCCCAGCATTTT
TRBV5-1,-,TRBJ1-5,many,CASRVGSNQPQHF,TGCGCCAGCAGGGTCGGGTCTAATCAGCCCCAGCATTTT
TRBV23-1,-,TRBJ2-1,-,CASSQASGRDFEEQFF,TGCGCCAGCAGTCAAGCATCGGGACGGGATTTTGAGGAGCAGTTCTTC